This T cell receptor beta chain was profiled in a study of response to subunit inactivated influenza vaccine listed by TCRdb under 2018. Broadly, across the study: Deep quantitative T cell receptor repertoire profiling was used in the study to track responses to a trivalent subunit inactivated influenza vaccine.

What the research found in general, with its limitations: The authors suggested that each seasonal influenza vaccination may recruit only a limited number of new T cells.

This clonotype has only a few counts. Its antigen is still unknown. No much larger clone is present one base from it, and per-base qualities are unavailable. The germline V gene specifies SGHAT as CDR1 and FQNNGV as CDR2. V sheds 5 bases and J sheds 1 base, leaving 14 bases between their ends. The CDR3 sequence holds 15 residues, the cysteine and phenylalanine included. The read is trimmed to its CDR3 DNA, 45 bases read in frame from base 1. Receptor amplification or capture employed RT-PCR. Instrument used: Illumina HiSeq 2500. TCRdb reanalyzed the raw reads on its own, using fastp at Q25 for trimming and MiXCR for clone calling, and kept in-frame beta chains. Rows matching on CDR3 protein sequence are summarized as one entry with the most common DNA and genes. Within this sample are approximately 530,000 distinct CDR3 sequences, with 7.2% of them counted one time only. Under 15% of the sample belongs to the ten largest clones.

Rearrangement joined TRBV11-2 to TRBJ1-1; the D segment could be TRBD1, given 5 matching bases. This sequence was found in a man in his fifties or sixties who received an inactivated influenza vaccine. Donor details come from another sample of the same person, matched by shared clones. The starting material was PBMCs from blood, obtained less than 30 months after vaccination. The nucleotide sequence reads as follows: TGTGCCAGCAGCCCAGGCCGGGGGACGAACACTGAAGCTTTCTTT. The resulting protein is CASSPGRGTNTEAFF.